These 28 T cell receptor beta chains share one sample of origin, sequenced in a study of T cell responses to AZD1222 COVID-19 vaccine (dated by TCRdb to the early 2020s). Reading the label with the study, this specimen's time point is: baseline before first vaccination. The library was made by the immunoSEQ multiplex PCR assay. What TCRdb holds here is the immuneACCESS table cut down to in-frame rearrangements. Part of the clones is not present; checked against another copy, under half of the missing clones reflect an unresolved V gene, and the others are unexplained. Here the sample has about 120,000 clones; about 88% occur a single time. 2% to 3% of the sample lies in the top ten. The source was peripheral blood, collected on day 0 of AZD1222 vaccination. The source of these receptors is an adult in good health.

The chain recombines TRBV7-2 with TRBJ2-3, with D possibly TRBD1 on 6 matching bases. V was trimmed by 1 base and J by 0 bases, leaving 8 bases between them. The CDR3 has 15 residues. The germline V gene encodes CDR1 SGHTA and CDR2 FQGNSA. CDR3 sequence (DNA): TGTGCCAGCAGCTTAGGCCAGGGGAGCACAGATACGCAGTATTTT. It codes for CASSLGQGSTDTQYF. Full variable domain (rest looked up from reference TRBV7-2 and TRBJ2-3): GAGVSQSPSNKVTEKGKDVELRCDPISGHTALYWYRQSLGQGLEFLIYFQGNSAPDKSGLPSDRFSAERTGGSVSTLTIQRTQQEDSAVYLCASSLGQGSTDTQYFGPGTRLTVL.

This clone has a handful of counts. V gene TRBV6-6 combines with J gene TRBJ1-1; 7 nucleotides line up with TRBD1. The J segment lost 4 bases and the V segment lost 5 bases, leaving 16 bases of the junction unmatched. CDR1 and CDR2 from the germline V gene are MNHNY and SVGAGI (reference sequence). The CDR3 runs to 17 residues. Here the CDR3 reads CASSRPGGQKGPTEAFF. In DNA, the CDR3 is TGTGCCAGCAGTCGGCCAGGGGGACAAAAGGGGCCCACTGAAGCTTTCTTT.

The chain combines TRBV27 with TRBJ1-4; maybe TRBD1 (6 bases). The CDR3 runs to 15 residues. Trimming took off 6 bases at V and 6 bases at J, with 17 bases between the two ends. Germline V gives CDR1 MNHEY, CDR2 SMNVEV (reference sequence). This CDR3 reads CASSRGGTLDEKLFF. The CDR3 DNA follows: TGTGCCAGCAGCCGGGGGGGGACACTCGATGAAAAACTGTTTTTT.

The genes are TRBV28 and TRBJ1-1; 7 bases match TRBD1. The CDR3 spans 11 residues. Germline assignment: CDR1 MDHEN and CDR2 SYDVKM. Here the CDR3 DNA reads TGTGTCTCGAAGGGGGCTACTGAAGCTTTCTTT. Protein: CVSKGATEAFF.

This clone is categorized as medium-sized (0.01 to 0.1%). This sequence joins TRBV28 and TRBJ2-7; 8 bases map to TRBD1. CDR1 MDHEN and CDR2 SYDVKM come from the germline V gene. J gave up 4 bases and V 3 bases, and 5 bases lay outside the gene matches. CDR3 length: 14 residues. This CDR3 is CASSFPGTGYEQYF. The CDR3 DNA follows: TGTGCCAGCAGTTTTCCCGGGACAGGTTACGAGCAGTACTTC.

The rearrangement joins TRBV5-1 to TRBJ2-7; TRBD2 matches 10 bases. Unmatched junction bases numbered 13, after V lost 0 bases and J lost 4 bases. The CDR3 spans 18 residues. Germline lookup yields CDR1 SGHRS and CDR2 YFSETQ. In nucleotides, the CDR3 is TGCGCCAGCAGCTTGGGTCTCAGGAGCGGGAGGGCCGGGTACGAGCAGTACTTC. Protein sequence: CASSLGLRSGRAGYEQYF.

This chain links TRBV10-3 with TRBJ1-1; 9 positions agree with TRBD1. V lost 2 bases to trimming and J lost 3 bases; unmatched junction nucleotides: 7. Germline CDR1 is ENHRY and CDR2 is SYGVKD. This CDR3 is 16 amino acids long. CDR3 amino acids: CAISERQGGADTEAFF. CDR3 bases: TGTGCCATCAGTGAGAGACAGGGGGGAGCGGACACTGAAGCTTTCTTT.

This clone came up once. This chain uses TRBV5-1 with TRBJ2-7; D unclear. Germline V gives CDR1 SGHRS, CDR2 YFSETQ. V was trimmed by 4 bases and J by 4 bases, leaving 9 bases between them. This CDR3 has 12 amino acids. In DNA, the CDR3 is TGCGCCAGCAGCCTCACAACATACGAGCAGTACTTC. Its translation: CASSLTTYEQYF. The variable domain in full, completed from reference TRBV5-1 and TRBJ2-7, reads KAGVTQTPRYLIKTRGQQVTLSCSPISGHRSVSWYQQTPGQGLQFLFEYFSETQRNKGNFPGRFSGRQFSNSRSEMNVSTLELGDSALYLCASSLTTYEQYFGPGTRLTVT.

The V call is TRBV19, the J call TRBJ2-3; TRBD2 might be the D (5 bases). V was shortened by 8 bases and J by 6 bases, with 12 bases between the two germline ends. This CDR3 is built from 12 residues. Germline V gene data show CDR1 as LNHDA and CDR2 as SQIVND (reference sequence). The CDR3 bases are TGTGCCAGTCAAGGACTGAGGGATACGCAGTATTTT. It specifies CASQGLRDTQYF.

The chain has TRBV6-6 and TRBJ2-7; unclear D gene. V dropped 4 bases and J dropped 7 bases, with 8 bases sitting between them. Germline assignment: CDR1 MNHNY and CDR2 SVGAGI (reference sequence). The CDR3 is 11 residues long. CDR3 loop: CASSWLDEQYF. The CDR3 DNA reads as TGTGCCAGCAGTTGGTTGGATGAGCAGTACTTC.

This chain links TRBV3-1 (or the pseudogene TRBV3-2) with TRBJ1-2; 9 positions match TRBD1. Germline assignment: CDR1 LGHDT and CDR2 YNNKEL (reference sequence). V was pared by 0 bases and J by 4 bases, with 6 bases of the junction left unmatched. This CDR3 has 16 residues. The CDR3 is CASSQESQGASYGYTF. CDR3 DNA sequence: TGTGCCAGCAGCCAAGAATCACAGGGGGCTAGCTATGGCTACACCTTC.

The J gene is TRBJ1-1, the V gene TRBV3-1 (or the pseudogene TRBV3-2); D unresolved. The ends were cut back, 4 bases at V and 0 bases at J, with 3 bases in the middle. CDR3 size: 12 residues. Germline CDR1 LGHDT, CDR2 YNNKEL (reference sequence). CDR3 nucleotides: TGTGCCAGCAGCCCGATGAACACTGAAGCTTTCTTT. Amino acid sequence: CASSPMNTEAFF.

The chain has TRBV3-1 (or the pseudogene TRBV3-2) and TRBJ1-1, with D possibly being TRBD1 (6 bases). In germline, CDR1 is LGHDT, CDR2 YNNKEL (reference sequence). V gave up 2 bases and J gave up 3 bases, with 10 bases separating them. This CDR3 comprises 14 residues. This CDR3 reads CASSQTGRHTEAFF. As DNA, the CDR3 is TGTGCCAGCAGCCAAACAGGGCGGCACACTGAAGCTTTCTTT.

V and J are TRBV19 and TRBJ2-3; possible D gene TRBD2, 6 bases. V gave up 4 bases and J gave up 5 bases, with 19 bases separating them. Per germline, CDR1 LNHDA and CDR2 SQIVND (reference sequence). This CDR3 has 16 amino acids. CDR3 DNA: TGTGCCAGTAGTAAGGATGGGTCCGGGGGTGGAGATACGCAGTATTTT. Protein product: CASSKDGSGGGDTQYF.

This chain uses TRBV29-1 with TRBJ2-5; possible D gene TRBD2, 5 bases. This CDR3 is 16 amino acids long. Germline lookup yields CDR1 SQVTM and CDR2 ANQGSEA. V dropped 7 bases and J dropped 1 base, with 22 bases sitting between them. The CDR3 nucleotides read TGCAGCGCCAAAATCTCTCGGGGAGCGACCCAAGAGACCCAGTACTTC. Residues: CSAKISRGATQETQYF.

This clone was picked up one time. The CDR3 sequence is CASSPNGGSASEAFF. DNA for the CDR3: TGTGCCAGCTCACCTAATGGGGGATCGGCCTCTGAAGCTTTCTTT. The chain links TRBV18 to TRBJ1-1, with a tentative D call TRBD1 (5 bases). The CDR3 runs to 15 residues. Germline assignment: CDR1 KGHSH and CDR2 LQKENI. V was pared by 3 bases and J by 6 bases, with 17 bases between.

This chain links TRBV5-1 with TRBJ2-7; TRBD2 matches at 10 bases. This CDR3 comprises 15 residues. Germline CDR1 and CDR2: SGHRS and YFSETQ. V gave up 1 base and J gave up 5 bases; unmatched junction bases: 6. The CDR3 nucleotides read TGCGCCAGCAGCTTGTCCCTAGCGGGAGTGGACGAGCAGTACTTC. Translating gives CASSLSLAGVDEQYF.

This chain connects TRBV11-2 to TRBJ1-2; tentatively, D is TRBD1 (5 bases). Looked up from germline, CDR1 is SGHAT and CDR2 is FQNNGV. The length of the CDR3 is 16 residues. The ends were cut back, 4 bases at V and 3 bases at J, with 18 bases in the middle. In DNA, the CDR3 is TGTGCCAGCAGCTCTCAACGCCGGGACCGGGACTATGGCTACACCTTC. Protein: CASSSQRRDRDYGYTF. Looking up the rest from reference TRBV11-2 and TRBJ1-2 gives the full variable domain: EAGVAQSPRYKIIEKRQSVAFWCNPISGHATLYWYQQILGQGPKLLIQFQNNGVVDDSQLPKDRFSAERLKGVDSTLKIQPAKLEDSAVYLCASSSQRRDRDYGYTFGSGTRLTVV.

The rearrangement joins TRBV15 to TRBJ1-3; D remains ambiguous. Germline V lookup: CDR1 LNHNV, CDR2 YYDKDF (reference sequence). The CDR3 sequence is 17 residues long. V lost 0 bases to trimming and J lost 0 bases, with 12 bases between them. The CDR3 region is CATSRDGPTSSGNTIYF. In DNA, the CDR3 is TGTGCCACCAGCAGAGATGGCCCGACGAGCTCTGGAAACACCATATATTTT. Looking up the rest from reference TRBV15 and TRBJ1-3 gives the full variable domain: DAMVIQNPRYQVTQFGKPVTLSCSQTLNHNVMYWYQQKSSQAPKLLFHYYDKDFNNEADTPDNFQSRRPNTSFCFLDIRSPGLGDTAMYLCATSRDGPTSSGNTIYFGEGSWLTVV.

This chain links TRBV9 with TRBJ1-2; D is perhaps TRBD1 (6 bases). V was shortened by 5 bases and J by 4 bases, with 12 bases between the two germline ends. The CDR3 consists of 13 residues. Germline values: CDR1 SGDLS, CDR2 YYNGEE. CDR3 in DNA: TGTGCCAGCAGTCCAGGGGTAGGCTATGGCTACACCTTC. Its protein product is CASSPGVGYGYTF.

This clone was recorded once. The chain combines TRBV7-2 with TRBJ2-3, with no clear D. The CDR3 covers 13 residues. The germline V and J ends were trimmed by 8 bases and 0 bases, with 9 bases remaining between them. Germline CDR1 SGHTA, CDR2 FQGNSA. The CDR3 DNA sequence: TGTGCCAGCGGATCCCCCAGCACAGATACGCAGTATTTT. The encoded protein is CASGSPSTDTQYF.

The chain links TRBV7-9 to TRBJ1-5; 7 bases are shared with TRBD1. The germline V gene encodes CDR1 SEHNR and CDR2 FQNEAQ (reference sequence). The CDR3 totals 14 residues. The V gene end was trimmed by 5 bases and the J gene end by 3 bases; junction bases not matched to a gene: 4. DNA for the CDR3: TGTGCCAGCAGCGGGGGACAGATCAATCAGCCCCAGCATTTT. Its protein is CASSGGQINQPQHF.

The chain recombines TRBV9 with TRBJ1-1, with TRBD1 identical over 7 bases. V trimming: 4 bases; J trimming: 5 bases; junction bases outside the gene matches: 8. The germline V gene has CDR1 SGDLS and CDR2 YYNGEE. The CDR3 totals 14 residues. DNA for the CDR3: TGTGCCAGCAGCCCCCACCCCAGGGGGACTGAAGCTTTCTTT. Translated, it gives CASSPHPRGTEAFF. Complete variable domain (other parts from reference TRBV9 and TRBJ1-1): DSGVTQTPKHLITATGQRVTLRCSPRSGDLSVYWYQQSLDQGLQFLIQYYNGEERAKGNILERFSAQQFPDLHSELNLSSLELGDSALYFCASSPHPRGTEAFFGQGTRLTVV.

The chain uses TRBV5-1 and TRBJ2-3; D is ambiguous. CDR1 is SGHRS, CDR2 YFSETQ, per germline. The CDR3 length is 14 residues. V lost 0 bases and J 2 bases, leaving 7 bases between the germline ends. CDR3 DNA: TGCGCCAGCAGCTTGGGGGCGCCCACAGATACGCAGTATTTT. It yields the protein CASSLGAPTDTQYF.

The genes are TRBV28 and TRBJ1-3; 7 bases are shared with TRBD1. V shed 7 bases, J shed 1 base, and the junction held 4 bases outside the gene matches. This CDR3 region has 14 residues. Germline V gene data show CDR1 as MDHEN and CDR2 as SYDVKM. Written as DNA, the CDR3 is TGTGCCAGCACCCACAGGGGATCTGGAAACACCATATATTTT. Translating gives CASTHRGSGNTIYF.

This clone appeared once. The J gene is TRBJ2-7, the V gene TRBV29-1; TRBD2 matches at 7 bases. The V segment lost 6 bases and the J segment 6 bases; nucleotides outside the gene matches: 8. This CDR3 spans 12 amino acids. Looked up from germline, CDR1 is SQVTM and CDR2 is ANQGSEA. DNA of the CDR3: TGCAGCGTCCCCGGGACTATGGGCGAGCAGTACTTC. It specifies CSVPGTMGEQYF.

The rearrangement uses TRBV19 and TRBJ1-1; D is unresolved. The CDR3 has 15 residues. The V end lost 5 bases, the J end lost 1 base, and 14 bases lay between the germline ends. Germline CDR1 is LNHDA and CDR2 is SQIVND (reference sequence). This chain's CDR3 is CASSPQGVKNTEAFF. The CDR3 nucleotides are TGTGCCAGTAGTCCCCAAGGCGTGAAGAACACTGAAGCTTTCTTT.

The chain carries TRBV15 and TRBJ2-7; no definite D call. Germline CDR1 and CDR2: LNHNV and YYDKDF (reference sequence). The CDR3 consists of 15 residues. The V end was cut by 0 bases, the J end by 0 bases, with 9 bases between. The CDR3 DNA sequence: TGTGCCACCAGCAGAGACAGGTTTAGCTCCTACGAGCAGTACTTC. Protein: CATSRDRFSSYEQYF. The variable domain in full, completed from reference TRBV15 and TRBJ2-7, reads DAMVIQNPRYQVTQFGKPVTLSCSQTLNHNVMYWYQQKSSQAPKLLFHYYDKDFNNEADTPDNFQSRRPNTSFCFLDIRSPGLGDTAMYLCATSRDRFSSYEQYFGPGTRLTVT.